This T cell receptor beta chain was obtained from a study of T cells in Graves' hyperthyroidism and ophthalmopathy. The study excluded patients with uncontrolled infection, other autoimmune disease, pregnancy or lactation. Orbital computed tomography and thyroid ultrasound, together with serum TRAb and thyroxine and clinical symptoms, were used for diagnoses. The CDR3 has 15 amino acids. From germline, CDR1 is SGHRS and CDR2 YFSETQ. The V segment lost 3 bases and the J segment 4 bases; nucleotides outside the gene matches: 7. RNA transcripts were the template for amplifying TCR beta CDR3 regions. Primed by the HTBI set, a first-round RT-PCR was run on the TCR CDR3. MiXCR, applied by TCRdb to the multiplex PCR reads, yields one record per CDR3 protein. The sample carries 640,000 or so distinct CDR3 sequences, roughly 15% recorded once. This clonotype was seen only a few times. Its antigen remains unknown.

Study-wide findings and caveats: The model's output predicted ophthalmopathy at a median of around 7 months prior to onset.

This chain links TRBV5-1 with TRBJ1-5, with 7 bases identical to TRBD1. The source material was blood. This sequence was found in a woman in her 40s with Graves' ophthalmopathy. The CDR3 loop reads CASSSEGAGNQPQHF. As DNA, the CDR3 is TGCGCCAGCAGCTCCGAGGGGGCTGGGAATCAGCCCCAGCATTTT. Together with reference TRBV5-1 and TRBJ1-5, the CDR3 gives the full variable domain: KAGVTQTPRYLIKTRGQQVTLSCSPISGHRSVSWYQQTPGQGLQFLFEYFSETQRNKGNFPGRFSGRQFSNSRSEMNVSTLELGDSALYLCASSSEGAGNQPQHFGDGTRLSIL.